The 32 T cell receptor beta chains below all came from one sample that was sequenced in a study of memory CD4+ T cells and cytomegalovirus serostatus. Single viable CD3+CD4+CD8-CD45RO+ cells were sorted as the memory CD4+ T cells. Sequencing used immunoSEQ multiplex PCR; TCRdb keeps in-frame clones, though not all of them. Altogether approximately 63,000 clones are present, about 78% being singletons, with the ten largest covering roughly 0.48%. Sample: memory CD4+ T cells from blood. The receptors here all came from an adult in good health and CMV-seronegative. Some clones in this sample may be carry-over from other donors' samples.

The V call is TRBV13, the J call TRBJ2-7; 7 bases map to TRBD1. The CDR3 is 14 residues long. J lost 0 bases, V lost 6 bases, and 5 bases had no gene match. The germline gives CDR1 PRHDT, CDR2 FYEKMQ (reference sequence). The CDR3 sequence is CASRRQGDSYEQYF. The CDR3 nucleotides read TGTGCCAGCAGAAGACAGGGAGACTCCTACGAGCAGTACTTC.

CDR3 in DNA: TGTGCAAGTCGCGCACCGAGGGGGGGGGCAGGGTTTAGCAATCAGCCCCAGCATTTT. It translates to CASRAPRGGAGFSNQPQHF. The chain combines TRBV12-2 with TRBJ1-5. TRBV12-2 is assigned pseudogene status. The CDR3 is 19 amino acids.

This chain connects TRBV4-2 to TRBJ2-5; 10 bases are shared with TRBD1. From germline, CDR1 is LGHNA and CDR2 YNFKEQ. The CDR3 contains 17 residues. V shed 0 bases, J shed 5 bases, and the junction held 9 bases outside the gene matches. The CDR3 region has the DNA TGTGCCAGCAGCCAAGATTTAGGTCCGGACAGGGGGGAGACCCAGTACTTC. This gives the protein CASSQDLGPDRGETQYF.

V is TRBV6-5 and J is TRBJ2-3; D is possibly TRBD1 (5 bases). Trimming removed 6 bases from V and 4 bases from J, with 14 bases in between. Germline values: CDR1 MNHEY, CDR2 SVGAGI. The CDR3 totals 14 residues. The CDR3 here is CASSLVGAADTQYF. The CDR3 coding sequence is TGTGCCAGCAGCTTAGTAGGGGCTGCAGATACGCAGTATTTT.

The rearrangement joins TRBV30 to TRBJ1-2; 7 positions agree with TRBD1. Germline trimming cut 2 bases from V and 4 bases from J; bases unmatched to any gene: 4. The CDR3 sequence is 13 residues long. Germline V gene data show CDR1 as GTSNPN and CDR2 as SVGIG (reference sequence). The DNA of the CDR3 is TGTGCCTGGAGTCGGGACAGCACCTATGGCTACACCTTC. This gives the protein CAWSRDSTYGYTF. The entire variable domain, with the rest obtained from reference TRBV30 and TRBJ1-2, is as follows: SQTIHQWPATLVQPVGSPLSLECTVEGTSNPNLYWYRQAAGRGLQLLFYSVGIGQISSEVPQNLSASRPQDRQFILSSKKLLLSDSGFYLCAWSRDSTYGYTFGSGTRLTVV.

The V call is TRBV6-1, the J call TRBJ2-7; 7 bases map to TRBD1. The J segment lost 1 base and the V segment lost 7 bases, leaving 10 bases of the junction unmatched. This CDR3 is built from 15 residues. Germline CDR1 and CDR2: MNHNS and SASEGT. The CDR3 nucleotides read TGTGCCAGCAATCCCGGGGACAGCAAATCCTACGAGCAGTACTTC. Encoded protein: CASNPGDSKSYEQYF.

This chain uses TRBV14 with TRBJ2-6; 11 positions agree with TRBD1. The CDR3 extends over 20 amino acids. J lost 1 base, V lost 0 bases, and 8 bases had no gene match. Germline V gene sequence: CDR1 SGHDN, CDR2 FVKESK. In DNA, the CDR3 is TGTGCCAGCAGCCAAGAAGTCGGGACAGGGGGAATGTCTGGGGCCAACGTCCTGACTTTC. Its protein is CASSQEVGTGGMSGANVLTF.

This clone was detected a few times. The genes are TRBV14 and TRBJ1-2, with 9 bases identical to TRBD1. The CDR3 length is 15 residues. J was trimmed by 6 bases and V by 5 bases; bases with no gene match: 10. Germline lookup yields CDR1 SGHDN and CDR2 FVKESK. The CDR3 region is CASSYSTGGADGYTF. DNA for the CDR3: TGTGCCAGCAGCTATTCTACAGGGGGCGCGGATGGCTACACCTTC.

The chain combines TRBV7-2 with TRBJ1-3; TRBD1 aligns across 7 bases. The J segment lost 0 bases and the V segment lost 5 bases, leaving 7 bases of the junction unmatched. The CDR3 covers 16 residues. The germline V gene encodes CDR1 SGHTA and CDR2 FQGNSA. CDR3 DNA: TGTGCCAGCAGCCCGGGACAGCCCGCCTCTGGAAACACCATATATTTT. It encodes CASSPGQPASGNTIYF.

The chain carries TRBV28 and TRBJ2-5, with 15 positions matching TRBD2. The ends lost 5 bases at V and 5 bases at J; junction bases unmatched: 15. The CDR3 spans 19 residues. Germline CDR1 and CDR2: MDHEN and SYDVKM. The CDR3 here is CASSALWPGLAGGEETQYF. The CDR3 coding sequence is TGTGCCAGCAGTGCCCTATGGCCCGGACTAGCGGGAGGGGAGGAGACCCAGTACTTC.

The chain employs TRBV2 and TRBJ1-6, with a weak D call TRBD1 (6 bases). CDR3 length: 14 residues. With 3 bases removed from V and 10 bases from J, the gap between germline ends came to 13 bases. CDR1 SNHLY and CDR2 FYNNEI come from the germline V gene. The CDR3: CASSEDLQGSPLHF. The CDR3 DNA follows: TGTGCCAGCAGTGAGGACCTTCAGGGGTCACCCCTCCACTTT.

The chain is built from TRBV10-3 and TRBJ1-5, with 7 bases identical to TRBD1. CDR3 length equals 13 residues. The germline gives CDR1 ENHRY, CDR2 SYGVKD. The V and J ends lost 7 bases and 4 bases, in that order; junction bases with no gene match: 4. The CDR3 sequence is CAITPGQNQPQHF. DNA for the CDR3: TGTGCCATCACCCCGGGACAGAATCAGCCCCAGCATTTT.

The CDR3 DNA follows: TGTGCCAGCAGTGAAAGACAGGCCCCCCGAGGGACTGAAGCTTTCTTT. This codes for CASSERQAPRGTEAFF. This chain uses TRBV2 with TRBJ1-1; TRBD1 is a possible D gene (6 bases). The CDR3 contains 16 residues. Germline-derived CDR1 and CDR2 are SNHLY and FYNNEI. The V and J ends lost 2 bases and 5 bases respectively, with 18 bases between them. The complete variable domain, with remaining parts taken from reference TRBV2 and TRBJ1-1, reads EPEVTQTPSHQVTQMGQEVILRCVPISNHLYFYWYRQILGQKVEFLVSFYNNEISEKSEIFDDQFSVERPDGSNFTLKIRSTKLEDSAMYFCASSERQAPRGTEAFFGQGTRLTVV.

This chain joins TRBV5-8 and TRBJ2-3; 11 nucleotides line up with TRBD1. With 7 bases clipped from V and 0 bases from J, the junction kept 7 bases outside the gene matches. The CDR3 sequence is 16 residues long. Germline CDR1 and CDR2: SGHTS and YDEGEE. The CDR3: CASGIGTGGSTDTQYF. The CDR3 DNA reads TGTGCCAGCGGCATAGGGACAGGGGGTAGCACAGATACGCAGTATTTT.

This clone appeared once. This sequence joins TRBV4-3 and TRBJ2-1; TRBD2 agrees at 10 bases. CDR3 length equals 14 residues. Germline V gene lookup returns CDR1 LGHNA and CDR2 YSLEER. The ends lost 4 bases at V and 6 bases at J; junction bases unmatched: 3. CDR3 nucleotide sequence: TGCGCCAGCAGCCGAATAGCGGGGGGCAATGAGCAGTTCTTC. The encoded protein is CASSRIAGGNEQFF.

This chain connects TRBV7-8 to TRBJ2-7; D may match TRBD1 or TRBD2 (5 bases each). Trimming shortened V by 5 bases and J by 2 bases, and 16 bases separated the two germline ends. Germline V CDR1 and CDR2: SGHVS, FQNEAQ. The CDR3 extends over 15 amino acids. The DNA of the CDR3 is TGTGCCAGCAGCCCGGGACGGGTATTAACCTACGAGCAGTACTTC. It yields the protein CASSPGRVLTYEQYF.

In DNA, the CDR3 is TGTGCCAGCAGCTTAGGTTTTGGTCCGGATGAAGCTTTCTTT. Its translation is CASSLGFGPDEAFF. The chain carries TRBV7-2 and TRBJ1-1; D is ambiguous. Germline assignment: CDR1 SGHTA and CDR2 FQGNSA. CDR3 length: 14 residues. With 1 base removed from V and 7 bases from J, the gap between germline ends came to 13 bases.

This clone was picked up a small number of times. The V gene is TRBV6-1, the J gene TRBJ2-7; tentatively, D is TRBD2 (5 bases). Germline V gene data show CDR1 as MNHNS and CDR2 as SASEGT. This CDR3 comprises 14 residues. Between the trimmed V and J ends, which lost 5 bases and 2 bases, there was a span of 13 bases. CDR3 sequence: CASSQARGAYEQYF. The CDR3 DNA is TGTGCCAGCAGTCAGGCTCGGGGAGCCTACGAGCAGTACTTC.

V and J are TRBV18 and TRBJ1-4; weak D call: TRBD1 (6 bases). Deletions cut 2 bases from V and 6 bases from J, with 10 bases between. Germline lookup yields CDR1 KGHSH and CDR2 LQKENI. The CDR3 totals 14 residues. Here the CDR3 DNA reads TGTGCCAGCTCACCATCGGGGGCCGATGAAAAACTGTTTTTT. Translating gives CASSPSGADEKLFF.

CDR3 bases: TGTGCCAGCAGCCCGATCGGAGCAGGTCCCTACGAGCAGTACTTC. Its protein is CASSPIGAGPYEQYF. This sequence joins TRBV7-2 and TRBJ2-7; D gene unclear. The CDR3 spans 15 residues. The germline V gene encodes CDR1 SGHTA and CDR2 FQGNSA. The germline V and J ends were trimmed by 5 bases and 2 bases, with 16 bases remaining between them.

The CDR3 protein is CASRKGQINEKLFF. CDR3 in DNA: TGTGCCAGTAGGAAGGGACAGATTAATGAAAAACTGTTTTTT. The chain combines TRBV19 with TRBJ1-4; 7 nucleotides align to TRBD1. The CDR3 length is 14 residues. Per the germline V gene, CDR1 is LNHDA and CDR2 is SQIVND (reference sequence). Germline trimming cut 6 bases from V and 4 bases from J; bases unmatched to any gene: 5.

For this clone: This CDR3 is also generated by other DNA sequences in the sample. The CDR3 region has the DNA TGTGCCTGGAGTGTACAAGAGACCCAGTACTTC. Translating gives CAWSVQETQYF. The rearrangement uses TRBV30 and TRBJ2-5; the D is unclear. V was shortened by 0 bases and J by 2 bases, with 1 base between the two germline ends. Germline V gene lookup returns CDR1 GTSNPN and CDR2 SVGIG (reference sequence). The length of the CDR3 is 11 residues.

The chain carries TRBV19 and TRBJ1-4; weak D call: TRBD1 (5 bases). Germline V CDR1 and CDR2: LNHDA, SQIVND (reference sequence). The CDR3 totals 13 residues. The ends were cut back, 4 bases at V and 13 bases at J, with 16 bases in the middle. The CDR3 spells CASSTPQGSLLFF. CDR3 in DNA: TGTGCCAGTAGTACCCCTCAGGGAAGTCTACTGTTTTTT.

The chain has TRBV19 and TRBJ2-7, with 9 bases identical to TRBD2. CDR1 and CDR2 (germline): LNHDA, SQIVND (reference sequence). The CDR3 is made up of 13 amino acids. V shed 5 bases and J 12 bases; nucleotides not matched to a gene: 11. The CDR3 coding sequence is TGTGCCAGTAGTCGGGGACTAGCCGACGCTCCGTACTTC. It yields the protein CASSRGLADAPYF. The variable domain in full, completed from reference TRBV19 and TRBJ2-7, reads DGGITQSPKYLFRKEGQNVTLSCEQNLNHDAMYWYRQDPGQGLRLIYYSQIVNDFQKGDIAEGYSVSREKKESFPLTVTSAQKNPTAFYLCASSRGLADAPYFGPGTRLTVT.

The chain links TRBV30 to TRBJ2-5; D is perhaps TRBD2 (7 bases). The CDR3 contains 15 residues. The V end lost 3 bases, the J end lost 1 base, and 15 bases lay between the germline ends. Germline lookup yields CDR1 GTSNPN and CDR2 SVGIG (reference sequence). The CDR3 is CAWSLGGGGQETQYF. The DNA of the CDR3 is TGTGCCTGGAGCCTGGGAGGGGGGGGCCAAGAGACCCAGTACTTC.

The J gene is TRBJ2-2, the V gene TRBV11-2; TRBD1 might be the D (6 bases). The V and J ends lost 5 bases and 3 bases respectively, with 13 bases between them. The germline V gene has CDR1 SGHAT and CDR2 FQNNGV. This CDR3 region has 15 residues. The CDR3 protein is CASSGSGTYTGELFF. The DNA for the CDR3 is TGTGCCAGCAGCGGGTCCGGGACATACACCGGGGAGCTGTTTTTT. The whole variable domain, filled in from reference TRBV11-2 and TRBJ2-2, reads EAGVAQSPRYKIIEKRQSVAFWCNPISGHATLYWYQQILGQGPKLLIQFQNNGVVDDSQLPKDRFSAERLKGVDSTLKIQPAKLEDSAVYLCASSGSGTYTGELFFGEGSRLTVL.

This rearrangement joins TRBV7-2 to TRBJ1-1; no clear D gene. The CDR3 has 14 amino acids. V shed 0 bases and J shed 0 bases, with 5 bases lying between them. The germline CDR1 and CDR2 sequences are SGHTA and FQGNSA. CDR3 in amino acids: CASSLALVNTEAFF. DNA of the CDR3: TGTGCCAGCAGCTTAGCGCTAGTGAACACTGAAGCTTTCTTT.

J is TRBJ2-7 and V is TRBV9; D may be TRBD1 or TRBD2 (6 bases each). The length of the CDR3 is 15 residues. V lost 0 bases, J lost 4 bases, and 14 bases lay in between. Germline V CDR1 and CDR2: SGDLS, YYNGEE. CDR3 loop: CASSVDPGAGYEQYF. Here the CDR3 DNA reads TGTGCCAGCAGCGTAGACCCGGGGGCGGGGTACGAGCAGTACTTC. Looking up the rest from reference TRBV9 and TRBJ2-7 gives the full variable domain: DSGVTQTPKHLITATGQRVTLRCSPRSGDLSVYWYQQSLDQGLQFLIQYYNGEERAKGNILERFSAQQFPDLHSELNLSSLELGDSALYFCASSVDPGAGYEQYFGPGTRLTVT.

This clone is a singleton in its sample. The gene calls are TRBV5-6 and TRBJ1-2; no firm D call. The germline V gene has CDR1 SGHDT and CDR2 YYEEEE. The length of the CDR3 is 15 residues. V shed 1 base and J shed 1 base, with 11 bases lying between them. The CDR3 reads CASSLLWQLNYGYTF. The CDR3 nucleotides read TGTGCCAGCAGCTTGTTATGGCAGCTTAACTATGGCTACACCTTC. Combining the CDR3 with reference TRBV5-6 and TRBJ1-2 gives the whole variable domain DAGVTQSPTHLIKTRGQQVTLRCSPKSGHDTVSWYQQALGQGPQFIFQYYEEEERQRGNFPDRFSGHQFPNYSSELNVNALLLGDSALYLCASSLLWQLNYGYTFGSGTRLTVV.

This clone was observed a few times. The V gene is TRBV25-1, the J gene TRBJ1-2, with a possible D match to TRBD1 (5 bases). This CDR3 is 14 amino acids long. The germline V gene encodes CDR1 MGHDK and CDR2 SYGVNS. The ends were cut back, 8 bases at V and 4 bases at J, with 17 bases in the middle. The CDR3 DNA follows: TGTGCCAGCCACGGGGGAGGCTCCGGCTATGGCTACACCTTC. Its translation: CASHGGGSGYGYTF.

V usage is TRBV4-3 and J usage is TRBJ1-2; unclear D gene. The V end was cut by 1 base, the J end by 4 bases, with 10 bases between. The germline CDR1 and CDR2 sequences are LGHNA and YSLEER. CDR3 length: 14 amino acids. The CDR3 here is CASSQVEVSYGYTF. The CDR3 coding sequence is TGCGCCAGCAGCCAAGTTGAGGTTTCCTATGGCTACACCTTC.

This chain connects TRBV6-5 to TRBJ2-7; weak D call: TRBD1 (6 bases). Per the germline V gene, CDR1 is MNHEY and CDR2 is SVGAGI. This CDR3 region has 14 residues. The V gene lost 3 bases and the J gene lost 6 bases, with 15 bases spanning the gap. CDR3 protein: CASSYSPGVSEQYF. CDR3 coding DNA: TGTGCCAGCAGTTATTCCCCAGGGGTTTCCGAGCAGTACTTC.